This passage covers 20 T cell receptor beta chains from one sample sequenced in a study of CD8 T cells in Susac syndrome. An amount of RNA that ranged from roughly 0.5 to 1 ug was reverse transcribed with random hexamers. Each CDR3 protein gets one entry after TCRdb re-called the immunoSEQ multiplex PCR reads with MiXCR. The repertoire holds 100,000 to 150,000 distinct CDR3 sequences, about 95% seen once, with more than 0.095% in the top ten. Sample: CD4+ T cells from PBMCs. Receptors originate from a human donor in good health.

CDR3 nucleotides: TGCGCCAGCAGTGAACAAGGTTTGACCCAGTACTTC. This gives the protein CASSEQGLTQYF. The chain employs TRBV10-2 and TRBJ2-5; D gene ambiguous. Trimming removed 3 bases from V and 7 bases from J, with 9 bases in between. This CDR3 comprises 12 residues. Germline CDR1 is WSHSY and CDR2 is SAAADI.

This clonotype was detected only once. The V gene is TRBV7-2, the J gene TRBJ1-5; weak D call: TRBD1 (5 bases). CDR3 length: 13 amino acids. Trimming removed 4 bases at V and 7 bases at J, with 11 bases between. Germline V gene lookup returns CDR1 SGHTA and CDR2 FQGNSA. The CDR3 protein is CASSSAGGQPQHF. DNA of the CDR3: TGTGCCAGCAGCTCCGCGGGGGGGCAGCCCCAGCATTTT. Supplemented by reference TRBV7-2 and TRBJ1-5, the full variable domain reads GAGVSQSPSNKVTEKGKDVELRCDPISGHTALYWYRQSLGQGLEFLIYFQGNSAPDKSGLPSDRFSAERTGGSVSTLTIQRTQQEDSAVYLCASSSAGGQPQHFGDGTRLSIL.

V gene TRBV3-1 combines with J gene TRBJ2-3, with TRBD2 matching over 9 bases. This CDR3 spans 15 amino acids. The ends lost 3 bases at V and 3 bases at J; junction bases unmatched: 4. Germline V gives CDR1 LGHDT, CDR2 YNNKEL (reference sequence). CDR3 residues: CASSHRAGGTDTQYF. CDR3 bases: TGTGCCAGCAGCCACCGAGCGGGAGGAACAGATACGCAGTATTTT.

The table lists this clonotype with a count of one. The chain carries TRBV3-1 and TRBJ1-4, with D perhaps TRBD1 (5 bases). Germline CDR1 reads LGHDT; CDR2 reads YNNKEL (reference sequence). The CDR3 contains 15 residues. The V end was cut by 4 bases, the J end by 4 bases, with 13 bases between. In DNA form, the CDR3 reads TGTGCCAGCAGCCGGGCCCGGACACGTAATGAAAAACTGTTTTTT. It codes for CASSRARTRNEKLFF.

This clonotype was detected only a few times. The chain carries TRBV11-2 and TRBJ2-5; D tentatively reads TRBD1 or TRBD2 (5 bases each). Germline V lookup: CDR1 SGHAT, CDR2 FQNNGV. The CDR3 has 14 amino acids. Trimming removed 3 bases from V and 2 bases from J, with 10 bases in between. In DNA form, the CDR3 reads TGTGCCAGCAGCTTGACAGCGGCTCAAGAGACCCAGTACTTC. Its translation is CASSLTAAQETQYF.

In its sample, this clonotype was seen once. V and J are TRBV6-6 and TRBJ2-1, with TRBD2 identical over 9 bases. The CDR3 sequence is 16 residues long. J lost 8 bases, V lost 2 bases, and 10 bases had no gene match. Germline V gene data show CDR1 as MNHNY and CDR2 as SVGAGI (reference sequence). The CDR3 sequence is CASSYPLAGAGHEQFF. DNA for the CDR3: TGTGCCAGCAGTTACCCTTTAGCGGGAGCGGGGCATGAGCAGTTCTTC.

V usage is TRBV2 and J usage is TRBJ2-6, with 8 bases lining up with TRBD1. Per germline, CDR1 SNHLY and CDR2 FYNNEI. The CDR3 runs 15 residues. V lost 6 bases to trimming and J lost 2 bases; unmatched junction nucleotides: 3. CDR3 loop: CASRRQGTGANVLTF. The DNA for the CDR3 is TGTGCCAGCAGACGACAGGGGACTGGGGCCAACGTCCTGACTTTC.

The chain links TRBV7-9 to TRBJ1-2; no clear D. Trimming removed 5 bases from V and 7 bases from J, with 14 bases in between. Germline loops: CDR1 SEHNR, CDR2 FQNEAQ (reference sequence). The CDR3 length is 13 residues. The CDR3 region has the DNA TGTGCCAGCAGCCCTTCTCTGCTCGGTGGCTACACCTTC. It is translated as CASSPSLLGGYTF.

V gene TRBV18 combines with J gene TRBJ2-7; 9 bases fit TRBD1. Unmatched junction bases numbered 6, after V lost 5 bases and J lost 4 bases. CDR3 length: 14 amino acids. CDR1 is KGHSH and CDR2 is LQKENI in the germline V gene. This CDR3 reads CASSARDRVYEQYF. The CDR3 DNA reads TGTGCCAGCTCAGCCCGGGACAGGGTTTACGAGCAGTACTTC.

The CDR3 sequence is CSARELLDTEAFF. Here the CDR3 DNA reads TGCAGTGCTAGAGAACTGCTGGACACTGAAGCTTTCTTT. The rearrangement links TRBV20-1 to TRBJ1-1; D unclear. Trimming shortened V by 0 bases and J by 3 bases, and 8 bases separated the two germline ends. CDR1 and CDR2 (germline): DFQATT, SNEGSKA (reference sequence). CDR3 length: 13 residues.

The chain employs TRBV19 and TRBJ1-1; weak D call: TRBD1 (6 bases). Trimming removed 3 bases from V and 2 bases from J, with 10 bases in between. The CDR3 totals 14 residues. The germline CDR1 and CDR2 sequences are LNHDA and SQIVND (reference sequence). As DNA, the CDR3 is TGTGCCAGTAGTATCGCGGGGGGCAACACTGAAGCTTTCTTT. Its protein is CASSIAGGNTEAFF.

CDR3 sequence: CATSDAAWGPNTGELFF. DNA for the CDR3: TGTGCCACCAGTGATGCGGCCTGGGGACCAAACACCGGGGAGCTGTTTTTT. The chain recombines TRBV24-1 with TRBJ2-2, with D possibly being TRBD1 or TRBD2 (5 bases each). Germline loops: CDR1 KGHDR, CDR2 SFDVKD. The V gene lost 3 bases and the J gene lost 2 bases, with 15 bases spanning the gap. There are 17 residues in the CDR3.

The CDR3 loop reads CASSLGIRPNTEAFF. The DNA for the CDR3 is TGTGCCAGCAGCTTAGGGATTCGCCCGAACACTGAAGCTTTCTTT. The rearrangement uses TRBV7-2 and TRBJ1-1; the D is unclear. Trimming pared 1 base from V and 1 base from J, leaving 10 bases between. This CDR3 spans 15 amino acids. Germline-derived CDR1 and CDR2 are SGHTA and FQGNSA.

As DNA, the CDR3 is TGTGCCAGCAGACTTAAAGAGGGGGGCTATGGCTACACCTTC. It encodes CASRLKEGGYGYTF. The chain couples TRBV27 to TRBJ1-2; D possibly corresponds to TRBD1 (6 bases). CDR1 is MNHEY, CDR2 SMNVEV, per germline (reference sequence). The CDR3 runs to 14 residues. V was cut by 6 bases and J by 4 bases, with 15 bases left in between.

The gene calls are TRBV7-9 and TRBJ1-4; no firm D call. Germline V gene sequence: CDR1 SEHNR, CDR2 FQNEAQ (reference sequence). The germline V and J ends were trimmed by 1 base and 9 bases, with 6 bases remaining between them. The CDR3 sequence is 12 residues long. Here the CDR3 reads CASSLGPQKLFF. The CDR3, as DNA: TGTGCCAGCAGCTTAGGTCCGCAAAAACTGTTTTTT.

The gene calls are TRBV13 and TRBJ1-2; 9 bases map to TRBD1. The V segment lost 6 bases and the J segment 7 bases; nucleotides outside the gene matches: 6. The CDR3 contains 13 residues. The germline CDR1 and CDR2 sequences are PRHDT and FYEKMQ (reference sequence). The CDR3 region has the DNA TGTGCCAGCAGTCAACAGGGGGCCGGTGGCTACACCTTC. It encodes CASSQQGAGGYTF.

The chain is built from TRBV6-6 and TRBJ1-5; 10 bases map to TRBD1. With V trimmed by 6 bases and J by 8 bases, 10 bases remained unmatched. The CDR3 contains 15 residues. From germline, CDR1 is MNHNY and CDR2 SVGAGI (reference sequence). This CDR3 reads CASSPGTGALEPQHF. The CDR3, as DNA: TGTGCCAGCAGCCCTGGGACAGGGGCTCTTGAGCCCCAGCATTTT.

The V and J genes are TRBV29-1 and TRBJ1-2; weak D call: TRBD1 (5 bases). Germline-derived CDR1 and CDR2 are SQVTM and ANQGSEA. The CDR3 has 13 amino acids. V was cut by 4 bases and J by 4 bases, with 13 bases left in between. DNA of the CDR3: TGCAGCGTTGGTAGGGGCCAGGGCTATGGCTACACCTTC. Amino acid sequence: CSVGRGQGYGYTF. The full variable domain, rest sourced from reference TRBV29-1 and TRBJ1-2, is SAVISQKPSRDICQRGTSLTIQCQVDSQVTMMFWYRQQPGQSLTLIATANQGSEATYESGFVIDKFPISRPNLTFSTLTVSNMSPEDSSIYLCSVGRGQGYGYTFGSGTRLTVV.

The V call is TRBV10-3, the J call TRBJ2-7; 13 bases align to TRBD2. CDR1 is ENHRY and CDR2 is SYGVKD in the germline V gene. Trimming took 6 bases from V and 9 from J; bases not matched to a gene: 8. CDR3 size: 14 residues. CDR3: CAIREPGTSGTQYF. The CDR3 coding sequence is TGTGCCATCAGGGAGCCAGGGACTAGCGGGACGCAGTACTTC.

The genes are TRBV7-9 and TRBJ2-6; 7 nucleotides agree with TRBD1. This CDR3 has 15 residues. Per the germline V gene, CDR1 is SEHNR and CDR2 is FQNEAQ (reference sequence). The V and J ends lost 3 bases and 2 bases, in that order; junction bases with no gene match: 1. DNA of the CDR3: TGTGCCAGCAGCTTGCAGGGGGCTGGGGCCAACGTCCTGACTTTC. Translating it yields CASSLQGAGANVLTF.